This T cell receptor beta chain was observed in a study of identical twins listed by TCRdb under 2016. With regard to the full study: The study deep-sequenced TCR alpha and beta repertoires from monozygotic twins, unrelated adults of various ages and cord blood to test whether fetal clonotypes persist. Replicate twin experiments were performed at different times using different library preparation protocols to rule out contamination.

Counted from cysteine to phenylalanine, this CDR3 has 16 amino acids. CDR3 DNA is the only sequence kept; it has 48 bases, read in frame from the first base. The germline V gene supplies CDR1 SGHAT and CDR2 FQNNGV. Library creation used 5' RACE. Sequencing was performed on an Illumina HiSeq 2000. Template switching introduced a universal primer binding site; the final cDNA contained a unique molecular identifier, enabling accurate counting of TCR cDNA molecules. Specific primers in the conserved constant-segment region were used to synthesize first-strand cDNA for TCR alpha and beta chains. To control for contamination, every cDNA library was double barcoded, receiving both a SMART-Mk sample barcode and Illumina barcodes. TruSeq adapter sequences along with Illumina sample barcodes were introduced in two successive PCR steps. The Illumina HiSeq platform was used with custom primers to sequence TCR alpha and beta cDNA libraries. Under the source paper's analysis protocol: Unique molecular identifiers were extracted from raw reads with MiGEC, and CDR3 positions were determined with MiXCR. Recombination models were inferred per individual with the repgenHMM and IGoR tools using an EM algorithm. The analysis of shared clonotypes was done with the tcR package in R, with sharing normalized by the product of cloneset sizes. Out-of-frame nonproductive sequences were analyzed to study raw recombination free of thymic and clonal selection effects. TCRdb trimmed the raw reads at Q25, called clones with MiXCR and kept productive beta chains. Merged by CDR3 protein, the rows form single entries marked with the most common genes and DNA. The V and J calls here are based on TCRdb, not the publication. The table for this sample lists 1.5 million to 2 million distinct CDR3 sequences; roughly 35% of them were counted only once. Together, the top ten hold over 0.25% of the sample.

In its sample, this clonotype was seen once. There is no known antigen for this receptor. One end of the junction fails to match germline, which may point to a read error. Study-wide findings and limitations: Zero-insertion analyses could be partly confounded by invariant T cells such as MAIT and iNKT, though diverse VJ usage argued against such confounding for most clonotypes. In monozygotic twins, out-of-frame TCR alpha sharing was systematically underestimated by recombination models, although the models agreed with sharing between unrelated individuals. In beta out-of-frame sequences, excess twin sharing was weaker, because having fewer shared sequences lowered the signal-to-noise ratio. Abundant cord blood beta clonotypes carried fewer insertions; young adult naive repertoires showed a weaker similar trend, while memory repertoires showed none. Compared with coincidental sharing between unrelated individuals, out-of-frame TCR alpha sequences shared between twins had an excess of sequences with low generation probability. Because the same donors could not be followed over many years, the conclusions relied on cross-sectional statistical analysis.

Every donor was a healthy Caucasian. The specimen was cord blood. The TCR comes from a newborn girl in good health. This sequence uses TRBV11-2 and TRBJ2-7, and possibly TRBD1, on 5 matching bases. The DNA sequence is as follows: TGTGCCGGCAGCTTAGATCGGACAAAAAAATCCTACGAGCAGTACTTC. Protein translation: CAGSLDRTKKSYEQYF.